What follows are 22 T cell receptor beta chains derived from one specimen sequenced in a study of blood T cell repertoires in COVID-19. Clones were read by immunoSEQ multiplex PCR, and TCRdb kept only the in-frame ones, dropping some. This sample has roughly 170,000 clones, with roughly 84% found just once. The sample was peripheral blood. These receptors all stem from a woman in her forties or fifties with COVID-19, enrolled during active disease.

The rearrangement joins TRBV2 to TRBJ2-5; the D gene is possibly TRBD2 (5 bases). Trimming shortened V by 8 bases and J by 5 bases, and 21 bases separated the two germline ends. Germline-derived CDR1 and CDR2 are SNHLY and FYNNEI. There are 15 residues in the CDR3. CDR3 loop: CASAEGASIRETQYF. DNA for the CDR3: TGTGCCAGCGCTGAGGGCGCTTCGATCAGGGAGACCCAGTACTTC.

This clone was detected a few times. The chain employs TRBV11-1 and TRBJ2-1; perhaps TRBD2 as D (6 bases). From germline, CDR1 is SGHAT and CDR2 FQDESV (reference sequence). There are 13 residues in the CDR3. V was trimmed by 4 bases and J by 10 bases, leaving 14 bases between them. CDR3 bases: TGTGCCAGCAGCTGGACTACTTCTGAGGAGCAGTTCTTC. This translates into CASSWTTSEEQFF. Looking up the rest from reference TRBV11-1 and TRBJ2-1 gives the full variable domain: EAEVAQSPRYKITEKSQAVAFWCDPISGHATLYWYRQILGQGPELLVQFQDESVVDDSQLPKDRFSAERLKGVDSTLKIQPAELGDSAMYLCASSWTTSEEQFFGPGTRLTVL.

The rearrangement uses TRBV5-1 and TRBJ1-5, with a tentative D call TRBD1 (5 bases). Trimming cost V 5 bases and J 3 bases, with 15 bases left between them. The CDR3 loop spans 15 amino acids. The germline CDR1 and CDR2 sequences are SGHRS and YFSETQ. Here the CDR3 DNA reads TGCGCCAGCAGACCTGGGGTGGGGCTCAATCAGCCCCAGCATTTT. The encoded protein is CASRPGVGLNQPQHF.

This sequence joins TRBV7-2 and TRBJ2-5; 9 nucleotides agree with TRBD1. J gave up 4 bases and V 4 bases, and 1 base lay outside the gene matches. Germline assignment: CDR1 SGHTA and CDR2 FQGNSA. CDR3 length: 13 amino acids. The CDR3 protein is CASSWGQGETQYF. CDR3 in DNA: TGTGCCAGCAGCTGGGGACAGGGAGAGACCCAGTACTTC.

This chain connects TRBV12-3 or TRBV12-4 to TRBJ1-1; 7 nucleotides align to TRBD1. This CDR3 comprises 11 residues. J gave up 10 bases and V 4 bases, and 3 bases lay outside the gene matches. CDR3 sequence reads: CASSSTGIAFF. CDR3 sequence (DNA): TGTGCCAGCAGTTCGACAGGGATAGCTTTCTTT.

This clone was observed a few times. The chain recombines TRBV7-7 with TRBJ1-6, with D unresolved. This CDR3 comprises 13 residues. The V gene lost 1 base and the J gene lost 6 bases, with 4 bases spanning the gap. Germline CDR1 SSHAT, CDR2 FNYEAQ (reference sequence). The CDR3, as DNA: TGTGCCAGCAGCTTAGTTAGTAATTCACCCCTCCACTTT. Amino acids: CASSLVSNSPLHF.

The chain recombines TRBV3-1 (or the pseudogene TRBV3-2) with TRBJ1-6; 7 bases line up with TRBD1. The length of the CDR3 is 13 residues. The junction had 5 bases not matched to a gene; V was cut back by 2 bases and J by 13 bases. Per the germline V gene, CDR1 is LGHDT and CDR2 is YNNKEL (reference sequence). The CDR3 nucleotides are TGTGCCAGCAGCCAAACCAGACAGGGCCCCCTCCACTTT. Protein sequence: CASSQTRQGPLHF.

This chain links TRBV4-1 with TRBJ2-7, with 9 positions matching TRBD1. This CDR3 has 15 residues. V lost 4 bases and J lost 6; bases outside the gene matches: 10. The germline CDR1 and CDR2 sequences are MGHRA and YSYEKL. As DNA, the CDR3 is TGCGCCAGCAGCCGGCCCGGGACAGGGAGGCCCGAGCAGTACTTC. Its translation: CASSRPGTGRPEQYF.

The genes are TRBV3-1 (or the pseudogene TRBV3-2) and TRBJ2-7, with TRBD2 matching over 8 bases. There are 15 residues in the CDR3. From germline, CDR1 is LGHDT and CDR2 YNNKEL (reference sequence). J was trimmed by 0 bases and V by 4 bases; bases with no gene match: 5. The CDR3 bases are TGTGCCAGCAGCCCGGGGGGGCAGAGCTCCTACGAGCAGTACTTC. Translating it yields CASSPGGQSSYEQYF.

This clone was recorded a few times. V usage is TRBV3-1 (or the pseudogene TRBV3-2) and J usage is TRBJ1-1; maybe TRBD1 (5 bases). The V and J ends lost 0 bases and 0 bases respectively, with 8 bases between them. CDR1 is LGHDT, CDR2 YNNKEL, per germline (reference sequence). The CDR3 spans 15 residues. DNA of the CDR3: TGTGCCAGCAGCCAAGAAAGGACATTGAACACTGAAGCTTTCTTT. It codes for CASSQERTLNTEAFF.

In its sample, this clone was seen once. The chain has TRBV5-1 and TRBJ1-4, with TRBD1 matching 7 bases. Germline V gene lookup returns CDR1 SGHRS and CDR2 YFSETQ. The CDR3 spans 15 residues. J was trimmed by 6 bases and V by 4 bases; bases with no gene match: 9. CDR3 DNA: TGCGCCAGCAGCAACCGACAGGGTAGGGATGAAAAACTGTTTTTT. Amino acids: CASSNRQGRDEKLFF.

This rearrangement joins TRBV6-2 or TRBV6-3 to TRBJ1-4; weak D call: TRBD1 (6 bases). V lost 6 bases and J lost 5, with 13 bases in between. The CDR3 runs to 14 residues. CDR1 is MNHEY, CDR2 SVGEGT, per germline. CDR3 loop: CASRPTGNNEKLFF. The DNA of the CDR3 is TGTGCCAGCAGGCCTACAGGGAACAATGAAAAACTGTTTTTT.

V and J are TRBV5-1 and TRBJ1-1; no reliable D call. With 1 base removed from V and 0 bases from J, the gap between germline ends came to 4 bases. The CDR3 is made up of 13 amino acids. Germline CDR1 is SGHRS and CDR2 is YFSETQ. This CDR3 is CASSLTVNTEAFF. CDR3 DNA sequence: TGCGCCAGCAGCTTGACAGTGAACACTGAAGCTTTCTTT.

J is TRBJ1-2 and V is TRBV7-2; the match to TRBD1 covers 7 bases. The CDR3 totals 18 residues. Germline values: CDR1 SGHTA, CDR2 FQGNSA. With V trimmed by 2 bases and J by 4 bases, 16 bases remained unmatched. CDR3 protein: CASSLYRLGQADSYGYTF. The DNA of the CDR3 is TGTGCCAGCAGCTTATACAGACTCGGACAGGCAGACTCCTATGGCTACACCTTC.

The V call is TRBV10-3, the J call TRBJ1-2, with TRBD1 identical over 8 bases. Germline V CDR1 and CDR2: ENHRY, SYGVKD. The J segment lost 4 bases and the V segment lost 10 bases, leaving 14 bases of the junction unmatched. CDR3 length: 15 amino acids. In DNA, the CDR3 is TGTGCCACCTCGGGGAGCCAGGGGGCTGGCTATGGCTACACCTTC. Its translation: CATSGSQGAGYGYTF.

V is TRBV24-1 and J is TRBJ2-1, with D unclear. The V gene lost 10 bases and the J gene lost 4 bases, with 13 bases spanning the gap. The CDR3 is made up of 13 amino acids. Germline CDR1 is KGHDR and CDR2 is SFDVKD. The CDR3 loop reads CATRGGSYNEQFF. In DNA, the CDR3 is TGTGCCACAAGAGGTGGGTCTTACAATGAGCAGTTCTTC.

The V gene is TRBV4-1, the J gene TRBJ2-2; D not resolved. The CDR3 runs 12 residues. V was pared by 4 bases and J by 6 bases, with 6 bases between. The V gene's germline CDR1 is MGHRA and CDR2 YSYEKL. In DNA, the CDR3 is TGCGCCAGCAGCCCACCGGCCGGGGAGCTGTTTTTT. Protein: CASSPPAGELFF.

This clone was seen once. This rearrangement joins TRBV19 to TRBJ1-5; 9 positions match TRBD1. Looked up from germline, CDR1 is LNHDA and CDR2 is SQIVND (reference sequence). This CDR3 has 16 residues. J lost 8 bases, V lost 6 bases, and 14 bases had no gene match. The CDR3 nucleotides read TGTGCCAGTAGGGGAAACAGGGGGCCTGTCAGGGAGCCCCAGCATTTT. As protein: CASRGNRGPVREPQHF.

The chain employs TRBV18 and TRBJ2-1; 12 bases map to TRBD2. Germline loops: CDR1 KGHSH, CDR2 LQKENI. The CDR3 extends over 15 amino acids. The V and J ends lost 4 bases and 13 bases, in that order; junction bases with no gene match: 11. The CDR3 spells CASSQLAGGLWNQFF. In nucleotides, the CDR3 is TGTGCCAGCTCACAACTAGCGGGGGGACTTTGGAACCAGTTCTTC.

This clone appeared once. The genes are TRBV30 and TRBJ2-3; perhaps TRBD1 as D (6 bases). Germline V gene lookup returns CDR1 GTSNPN and CDR2 SVGIG (reference sequence). This CDR3 region has 12 residues. V was shortened by 1 base and J by 13 bases, with 15 bases between the two germline ends. CDR3 DNA: TGTGCCTGGAGTGAAACAGGGACACCCAAGTATTTT. As protein: CAWSETGTPKYF.

Of note for this clone: At one boundary the junction diverges from the germline segment, which might be a read error. V is TRBV11-2 and J is TRBJ2-3, with D possibly matching TRBD1 (5 bases). Looked up from germline, CDR1 is SGHAT and CDR2 is FQNNGV. The CDR3 totals 13 residues. Here the CDR3 reads CASSLGGTDTQYF. The CDR3 nucleotides are TGTGCCAGCAGCTTAGGGGGCACTGATACGCAGTATTTT.

The gene calls are TRBV29-1 and TRBJ1-2; tentatively, D is TRBD1 (5 bases). This CDR3 has 12 amino acids. Trimming took 7 bases from V and 2 from J, leaving 11 bases between them. CDR1 SQVTM and CDR2 ANQGSEA come from the germline V gene. The CDR3 region has the DNA TGCAGCGCGGTACAGGAGAACTATGGCTACACCTTC. Translation gives CSAVQENYGYTF. Drawing the rest from reference TRBV29-1 and TRBJ1-2, the complete variable domain is SAVISQKPSRDICQRGTSLTIQCQVDSQVTMMFWYRQQPGQSLTLIATANQGSEATYESGFVIDKFPISRPNLTFSTLTVSNMSPEDSSIYLCSAVQENYGYTFGSGTRLTVV.